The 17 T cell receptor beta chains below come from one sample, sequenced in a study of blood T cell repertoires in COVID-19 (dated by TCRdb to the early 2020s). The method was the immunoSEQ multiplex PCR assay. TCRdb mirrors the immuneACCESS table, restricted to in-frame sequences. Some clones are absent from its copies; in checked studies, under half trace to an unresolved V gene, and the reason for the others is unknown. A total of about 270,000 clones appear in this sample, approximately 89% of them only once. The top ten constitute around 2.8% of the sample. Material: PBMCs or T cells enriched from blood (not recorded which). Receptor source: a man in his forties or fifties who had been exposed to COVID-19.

CDR3 coding DNA: TGTGCCTGGGATCCGGGAGCATCCTACGAGCAGTACTTC. Its protein is CAWDPGASYEQYF. The V gene is TRBV30, the J gene TRBJ2-7; the D gene is possibly TRBD2 (6 bases). V was shortened by 5 bases and J by 1 base, with 12 bases between the two germline ends. The CDR3 runs to 13 residues. CDR1 and CDR2 (germline): GTSNPN, SVGIG (reference sequence).

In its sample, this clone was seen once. CDR3 nucleotides: TGTGCCTCTGGACAGGGCGTCTCTACGAACACTGAAGCTTTCTTT. This sequence encodes CASGQGVSTNTEAFF. The J gene is TRBJ1-1, the V gene TRBV15; 8 bases line up with TRBD1. Germline V lookup: CDR1 LNHNV, CDR2 YYDKDF (reference sequence). CDR3 size: 15 residues. V dropped 11 bases and J dropped 1; count of bases not matched to a gene: 12.

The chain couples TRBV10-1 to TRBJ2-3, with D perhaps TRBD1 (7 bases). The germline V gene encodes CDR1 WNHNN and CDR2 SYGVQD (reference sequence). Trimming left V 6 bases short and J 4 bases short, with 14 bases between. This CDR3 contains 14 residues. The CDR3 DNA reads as TGCGCCAGCAGAAACAGGGGAGGCGCAGATACGCAGTATTTT. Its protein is CASRNRGGADTQYF.

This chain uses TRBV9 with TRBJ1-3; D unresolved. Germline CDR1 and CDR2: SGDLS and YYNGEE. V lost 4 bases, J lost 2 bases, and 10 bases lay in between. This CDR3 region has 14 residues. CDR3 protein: CASSLTTAGNTIYF. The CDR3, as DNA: TGTGCCAGCAGCCTTACCACGGCTGGAAACACCATATATTTT. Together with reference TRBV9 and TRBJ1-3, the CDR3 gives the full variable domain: DSGVTQTPKHLITATGQRVTLRCSPRSGDLSVYWYQQSLDQGLQFLIQYYNGEERAKGNILERFSAQQFPDLHSELNLSSLELGDSALYFCASSLTTAGNTIYFGEGSWLTVV.

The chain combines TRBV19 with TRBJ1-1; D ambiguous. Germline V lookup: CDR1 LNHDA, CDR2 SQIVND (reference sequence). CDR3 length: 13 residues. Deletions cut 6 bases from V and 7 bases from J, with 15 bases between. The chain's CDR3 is CASSSGEWDEAFF. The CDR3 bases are TGTGCCAGTAGCTCTGGGGAGTGGGATGAAGCTTTCTTT.

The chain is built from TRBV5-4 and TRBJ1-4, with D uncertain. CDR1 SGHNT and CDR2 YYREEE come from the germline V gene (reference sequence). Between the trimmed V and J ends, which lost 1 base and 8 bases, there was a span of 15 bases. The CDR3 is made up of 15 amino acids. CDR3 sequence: CASSLSVRPNEKLFF. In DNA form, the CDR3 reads TGTGCCAGCAGCTTGAGCGTACGGCCCAACGAAAAACTGTTTTTT.

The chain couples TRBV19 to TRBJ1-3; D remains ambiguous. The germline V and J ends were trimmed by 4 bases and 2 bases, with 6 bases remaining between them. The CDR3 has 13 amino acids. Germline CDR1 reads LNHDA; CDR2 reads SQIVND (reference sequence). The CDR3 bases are TGTGCCAGTAGTACGGGGACTGGAAACACCATATATTTT. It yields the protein CASSTGTGNTIYF. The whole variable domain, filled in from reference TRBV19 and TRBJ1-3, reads DGGITQSPKYLFRKEGQNVTLSCEQNLNHDAMYWYRQDPGQGLRLIYYSQIVNDFQKGDIAEGYSVSREKKESFPLTVTSAQKNPTAFYLCASSTGTGNTIYFGEGSWLTVV.

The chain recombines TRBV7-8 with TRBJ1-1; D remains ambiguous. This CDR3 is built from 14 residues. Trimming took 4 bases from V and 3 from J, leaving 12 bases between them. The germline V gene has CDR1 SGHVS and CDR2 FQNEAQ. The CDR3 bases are TGTGCCAGCAGCTCTCCCTCGTCGGACACTGAAGCTTTCTTT. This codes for CASSSPSSDTEAFF.

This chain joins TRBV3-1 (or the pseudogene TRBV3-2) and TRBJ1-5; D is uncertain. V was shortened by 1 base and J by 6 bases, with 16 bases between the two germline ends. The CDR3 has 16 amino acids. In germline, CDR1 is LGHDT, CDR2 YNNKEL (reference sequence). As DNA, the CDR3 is TGTGCCAGCAGCCAAGCCGCCTGGGCAGAGGGTCAGCCCCAGCATTTT. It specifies CASSQAAWAEGQPQHF.

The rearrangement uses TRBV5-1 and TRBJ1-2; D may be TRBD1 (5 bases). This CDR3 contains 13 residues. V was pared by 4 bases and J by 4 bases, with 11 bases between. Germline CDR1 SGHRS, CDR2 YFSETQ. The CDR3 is CASSPGLTYGYTF. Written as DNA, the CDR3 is TGCGCCAGCAGCCCGGGACTGACCTATGGCTACACCTTC. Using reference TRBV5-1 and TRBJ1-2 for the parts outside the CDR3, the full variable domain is KAGVTQTPRYLIKTRGQQVTLSCSPISGHRSVSWYQQTPGQGLQFLFEYFSETQRNKGNFPGRFSGRQFSNSRSEMNVSTLELGDSALYLCASSPGLTYGYTFGSGTRLTVV.

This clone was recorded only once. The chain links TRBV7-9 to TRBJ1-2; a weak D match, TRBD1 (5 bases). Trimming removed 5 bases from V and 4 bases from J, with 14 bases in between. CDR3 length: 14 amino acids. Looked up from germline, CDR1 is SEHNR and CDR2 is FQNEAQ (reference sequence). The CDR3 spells CASSPAGIAYGYTF. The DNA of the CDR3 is TGTGCCAGCAGCCCTGCAGGGATCGCCTATGGCTACACCTTC.

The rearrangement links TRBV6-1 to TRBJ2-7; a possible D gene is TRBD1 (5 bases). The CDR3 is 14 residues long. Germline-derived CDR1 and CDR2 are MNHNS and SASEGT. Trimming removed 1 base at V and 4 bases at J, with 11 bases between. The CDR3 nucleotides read TGTGCCAGCAGTGAAGGCACAGGACCTTACGAGCAGTACTTC. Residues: CASSEGTGPYEQYF.

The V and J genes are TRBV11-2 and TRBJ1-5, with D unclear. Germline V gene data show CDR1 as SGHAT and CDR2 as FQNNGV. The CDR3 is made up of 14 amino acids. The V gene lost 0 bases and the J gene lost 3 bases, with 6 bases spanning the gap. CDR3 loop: CASSLEQNNQPQHF. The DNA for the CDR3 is TGTGCCAGCAGCTTAGAACAGAACAATCAGCCCCAGCATTTT. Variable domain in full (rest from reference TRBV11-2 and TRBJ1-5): EAGVAQSPRYKIIEKRQSVAFWCNPISGHATLYWYQQILGQGPKLLIQFQNNGVVDDSQLPKDRFSAERLKGVDSTLKIQPAKLEDSAVYLCASSLEQNNQPQHFGDGTRLSIL.

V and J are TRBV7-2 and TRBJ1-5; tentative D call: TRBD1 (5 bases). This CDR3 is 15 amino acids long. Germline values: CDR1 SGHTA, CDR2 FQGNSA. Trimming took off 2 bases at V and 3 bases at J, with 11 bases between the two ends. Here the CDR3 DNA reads TGTGCCAGCAGCTTATCCGGGGACTCCAATCAGCCCCAGCATTTT. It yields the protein CASSLSGDSNQPQHF.

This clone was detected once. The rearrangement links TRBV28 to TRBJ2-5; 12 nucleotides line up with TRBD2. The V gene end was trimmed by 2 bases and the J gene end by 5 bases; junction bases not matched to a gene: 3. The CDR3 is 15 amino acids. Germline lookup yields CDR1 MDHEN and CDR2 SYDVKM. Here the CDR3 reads CASSLGLAGGETQYF. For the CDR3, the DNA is TGTGCCAGCAGTTTAGGGCTAGCGGGAGGGGAGACCCAGTACTTC. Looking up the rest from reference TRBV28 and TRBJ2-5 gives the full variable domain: DVKVTQSSRYLVKRTGEKVFLECVQDMDHENMFWYRQDPGLGLRLIYFSYDVKMKEKGDIPEGYSVSREKKERFSLILESASTNQTSMYLCASSLGLAGGETQYFGPGTRLLVL.

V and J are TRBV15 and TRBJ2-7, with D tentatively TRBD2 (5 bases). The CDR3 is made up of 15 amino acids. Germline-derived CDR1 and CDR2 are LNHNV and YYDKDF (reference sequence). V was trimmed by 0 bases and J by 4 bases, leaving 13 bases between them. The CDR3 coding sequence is TGTGCCACCAGCAGAGATGCGGGCTACAATTACGAGCAGTACTTC. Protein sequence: CATSRDAGYNYEQYF.

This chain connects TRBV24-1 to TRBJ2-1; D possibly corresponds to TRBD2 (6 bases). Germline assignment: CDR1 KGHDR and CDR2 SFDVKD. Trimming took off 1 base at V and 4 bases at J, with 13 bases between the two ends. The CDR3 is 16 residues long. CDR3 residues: CATSDFTAGVYNEQFF. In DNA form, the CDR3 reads TGTGCCACCAGTGATTTCACAGCGGGCGTATACAATGAGCAGTTCTTC.